These 28 T cell receptor beta chains came from one sample sequenced in a study of shared clonotypes between healthy human individuals (dated by TCRdb to about 2020). Libraries were prepared through the immunoSEQ multiplex PCR assay. TCRdb took over this immuneACCESS table, retaining in-frame rearrangements with V and J assigned. Such tables are incomplete; in checked studies, under half of the missing clones stem from an unresolved V gene, and the remainder is unexplained. In all, the sample holds about 660,000 clones, and around two thirds of those were seen once. More than 1.5% of the sample goes to the ten largest clones. The sequenced sample was memory CD4+ T cells sorted from blood. The cell subset or site label, as the study defines it: CD45RA-negative fraction. The receptors here all came from a woman aged 25 to 39 in good health.

J is TRBJ2-3 and V is TRBV10-1, with D possibly being TRBD1 (6 bases). This CDR3 has 14 amino acids. The V end lost 5 bases, the J end lost 3 bases, and 12 bases lay between the germline ends. CDR1 and CDR2 (germline): WNHNN, SYGVQD (reference sequence). The CDR3 is CASSTRQGTDTQYF. The CDR3 region has the DNA TGCGCCAGCAGTACACGGCAGGGGACAGATACGCAGTATTTT.

The V and J genes are TRBV4-1 and TRBJ2-1, with D hard to call. CDR3 length: 14 residues. The germline gives CDR1 MGHRA, CDR2 YSYEKL. V lost 5 bases and J lost 4, with 12 bases in between. For the CDR3, the DNA is TGCGCCAGCAGCTCGCCGGACCATTACAATGAGCAGTTCTTC. Translation gives CASSSPDHYNEQFF.

Turning to this clone: This likely stems from a read error, as it lies one base from a far larger clone. The identical CDR3 is also encoded by other nucleotide sequences in the sample. The V and J genes are TRBV7-8 and TRBJ1-4; tentative D call: TRBD1 (6 bases). The germline V and J ends were trimmed by 5 bases and 3 bases, with 13 bases remaining between them. Germline CDR1 and CDR2: SGHVS and FQNEAQ. The CDR3 contains 15 residues. This CDR3 is CASSHRGGANEKLFF. CDR3 DNA sequence: TGTGCCAGCAGCCATCGAGGGGGAGCTAATGAAAAACTGTTTTTT.

The chain recombines TRBV19 with TRBJ1-1; tentative D call: TRBD1 (5 bases). CDR3 length: 15 residues. Germline V lookup: CDR1 LNHDA, CDR2 SQIVND (reference sequence). V was trimmed by 4 bases and J by 2 bases, leaving 14 bases between them. The CDR3 DNA reads TGTGCCAGTAGTAGGTTTCGGGGCGTCAACACTGAAGCTTTCTTT. This sequence encodes CASSRFRGVNTEAFF.

The V call is TRBV5-1, the J call TRBJ1-2, with TRBD1 as a possible D gene (6 bases). V lost 0 bases to trimming and J lost 2 bases, with 11 bases between them. CDR1 is SGHRS, CDR2 YFSETQ, per germline. This CDR3 is 15 amino acids long. This CDR3 is CASSLVQGQNYGYTF. CDR3 DNA: TGCGCCAGCAGCTTGGTACAGGGCCAAAACTATGGCTACACCTTC.

This chain connects TRBV5-4 to TRBJ1-2; a possible D gene is TRBD1 (5 bases). V was clipped by 4 bases and J by 3 bases, with 16 bases between them. CDR3 length: 15 amino acids. CDR1 and CDR2 (germline): SGHNT, YYREEE (reference sequence). The CDR3 bases are TGTGCCAGCAGCCCGGGGACTGACGTTTACTATGGCTACACCTTC. Translation: CASSPGTDVYYGYTF.

The chain uses TRBV7-2 and TRBJ1-1; TRBD1 is a possible D gene (6 bases). Germline CDR1 and CDR2: SGHTA and FQGNSA. V lost 6 bases, J lost 6 bases, and 14 bases lay in between. The CDR3 consists of 13 residues. The CDR3 bases are TGTGCCAGCAGTTACAGGGAAGTCTCTGAAGCTTTCTTT. Protein product: CASSYREVSEAFF.

The rearrangement joins TRBV27 to TRBJ1-3; a weak D match, TRBD1 (5 bases). There are 15 residues in the CDR3. CDR1 and CDR2 from the germline V gene are MNHEY and SMNVEV (reference sequence). Trimming removed 4 bases from V and 0 bases from J, with 10 bases in between. CDR3 loop: CASSSTRASGNTIYF. The CDR3 coding sequence is TGTGCCAGCAGTTCCACCAGGGCCTCTGGAAACACCATATATTTT.

The CDR3 loop is CASTSAVYNEQFF. Here the CDR3 DNA reads TGTGCCAGTACTAGCGCCGTATACAATGAGCAGTTCTTC. The gene calls are TRBV11-2 and TRBJ2-1; 7 bases align to TRBD2. The CDR3 runs to 13 residues. Per the germline V gene, CDR1 is SGHAT and CDR2 is FQNNGV. V lost 9 bases, J lost 4 bases, and 6 bases stayed unmatched.

The chain joins TRBV19 to TRBJ1-2; 8 bases agree with TRBD1. The CDR3 consists of 14 residues. The V segment lost 9 bases and the J segment 8 bases; nucleotides outside the gene matches: 14. The germline V gene encodes CDR1 LNHDA and CDR2 SQIVND (reference sequence). In nucleotides, the CDR3 is TGTGCCAGCCAAACCGGGACAGGTCCTTTCGGCTACACCTTC. Translated, it gives CASQTGTGPFGYTF.

The rearrangement joins TRBV5-4 to TRBJ2-7; possible D gene TRBD1, 6 bases. Trimming took off 5 bases at V and 2 bases at J, with 14 bases between the two ends. Germline-derived CDR1 and CDR2 are SGHNT and YYREEE (reference sequence). This CDR3 spans 14 amino acids. The CDR3 protein is CASSPGQSTYEQYF. CDR3 bases: TGTGCCAGCAGTCCCGGACAGAGCACCTACGAGCAGTACTTC.

J is TRBJ1-1 and V is TRBV19; 11 bases align to TRBD1. Germline CDR1 is LNHDA and CDR2 is SQIVND (reference sequence). V lost 4 bases, J lost 5 bases, and 3 bases stayed unmatched. This CDR3 spans 14 amino acids. This CDR3 is CASSRGTGGTEAFF. CDR3 bases: TGTGCCAGTAGTAGGGGGACAGGGGGTACTGAAGCTTTCTTT. Full variable domain (rest looked up from reference TRBV19 and TRBJ1-1): DGGITQSPKYLFRKEGQNVTLSCEQNLNHDAMYWYRQDPGQGLRLIYYSQIVNDFQKGDIAEGYSVSREKKESFPLTVTSAQKNPTAFYLCASSRGTGGTEAFFGQGTRLTVV.

This clone appeared a single time. This chain links TRBV5-4 with TRBJ2-3; D call uncertain. This CDR3 region has 14 residues. V was clipped by 4 bases and J by 4 bases, with 13 bases between them. CDR1 and CDR2 from the germline V gene are SGHNT and YYREEE (reference sequence). The CDR3 bases are TGTGCCAGCAGCCCCCCTTGGCCTTCAGATACGCAGTATTTT. This translates into CASSPPWPSDTQYF.

The table lists this clone with a few counts. The rearrangement joins TRBV28 to TRBJ1-6; TRBD1 matches at 9 bases. CDR1 is MDHEN and CDR2 is SYDVKM in the germline V gene. Germline trimming cut 2 bases from V and 9 bases from J; bases unmatched to any gene: 2. The CDR3 length is 14 residues. The CDR3 DNA sequence: TGTGCCAGCAGTTTAGGGGACAGGGCTTCACCCCTCCACTTT. It encodes CASSLGDRASPLHF.

Here the CDR3 DNA reads TGTGCCAGCAGTGAGTCCGACAGCGCTGATGGCTACACCTTC. This encodes CASSESDSADGYTF. The chain links TRBV6-4 to TRBJ1-2; D might be TRBD1 (5 bases). V was cut by 3 bases and J by 6 bases, with 14 bases left in between. This CDR3 spans 14 amino acids. Germline assignment: CDR1 MRHNA and CDR2 SNTAGT.

The V call is TRBV28, the J call TRBJ2-1; 8 nucleotides align to TRBD2. The CDR3 length is 16 residues. CDR1 and CDR2 from the germline V gene are MDHEN and SYDVKM. Trimming removed 6 bases from V and 0 bases from J; junction bases left unmatched: 7. CDR3 DNA: TGTGCCAGCAGCATAATAGCGGGAAGCTCCTACAATGAGCAGTTCTTC. It translates to CASSIIAGSSYNEQFF. Full variable domain (rest looked up from reference TRBV28 and TRBJ2-1): DVKVTQSSRYLVKRTGEKVFLECVQDMDHENMFWYRQDPGLGLRLIYFSYDVKMKEKGDIPEGYSVSREKKERFSLILESASTNQTSMYLCASSIIAGSSYNEQFFGPGTRLTVL.

To note about this clone: Only one base separates this from a far larger clonotype, so it likely reflects a read error. This chain joins TRBV25-1 and TRBJ1-1; the D is unclear. The CDR3 contains 14 residues. CDR1 and CDR2 from the germline V gene are MGHDK and SYGVNS. The germline V and J ends were trimmed by 4 bases and 4 bases, with 13 bases remaining between them. CDR3 DNA sequence: TGTGCCAGCAGTGCGCCCTCAAAGGGCACTGAAGCTTTCTTT. Residues: CASSAPSKGTEAFF.

The chain has TRBV5-1 and TRBJ2-7, with 9 bases fitting TRBD1. The CDR3 loop spans 15 amino acids. With 0 bases clipped from V and 2 bases from J, the junction kept 3 bases outside the gene matches. The germline CDR1 and CDR2 sequences are SGHRS and YFSETQ. In DNA, the CDR3 is TGCGCCAGCAGCTTGGGGTGGACAGGGGCCTACGAGCAGTACTTC. Translated, it gives CASSLGWTGAYEQYF.

Only one count was recorded for this clone. V and J are TRBV4-2 and TRBJ2-5; D unresolved. The assigned J gene may be wrong: the sequence end matches TRBJ2-7 better. Germline V gives CDR1 LGHNA, CDR2 YNFKEQ. The CDR3 is made up of 16 amino acids. CDR3 loop: CASSPSSDDNSYEQYF. CDR3 nucleotide sequence: TGTGCCAGCAGCCCGTCATCAGACGATAACTCCTACGAGCAGTACTTC.

The genes are TRBV7-2 and TRBJ1-5; no clear D gene. Germline assignment: CDR1 SGHTA and CDR2 FQGNSA. The CDR3 contains 14 residues. V dropped 2 bases and J dropped 4 bases, with 9 bases sitting between them. CDR3 sequence: CASSLRPPNQPQHF. The CDR3 DNA sequence: TGTGCCAGCAGCTTACGCCCACCTAATCAGCCCCAGCATTTT.

This chain connects TRBV11-3 to TRBJ2-2, with D perhaps matching TRBD1 or TRBD2 (5 bases each). The CDR3 is 15 residues long. V was shortened by 4 bases and J by 5 bases, with 14 bases between the two germline ends. Germline V gene lookup returns CDR1 SGHNT and CDR2 YENEEA. CDR3: CASSSGVPGTGELFF. The CDR3 DNA reads TGTGCCAGCAGCTCCGGGGTCCCAGGGACCGGGGAGCTGTTTTTT.

The rearrangement uses TRBV7-9 and TRBJ2-3, with 9 positions matching TRBD2. Per the germline V gene, CDR1 is SEHNR and CDR2 is FQNEAQ (reference sequence). This CDR3 has 14 amino acids. The ends lost 1 base at V and 5 bases at J; junction bases unmatched: 1. DNA for the CDR3: TGTGCCAGCAGCTTAGAACTAGCGGGAGATACGCAGTATTTT. Translating gives CASSLELAGDTQYF. The whole variable domain, remainder taken from reference TRBV7-9 and TRBJ2-3, is DTGVSQNPRHKITKRGQNVTFRCDPISEHNRLYWYRQTLGQGPEFLTYFQNEAQLEKSRLLSDRFSAERPKGSFSTLEIQRTEQGDSAMYLCASSLELAGDTQYFGPGTRLTVL.

This chain connects TRBV19 to TRBJ2-1; the match to TRBD2 covers 8 bases. This CDR3 has 12 residues. V lost 6 bases and J lost 6; bases outside the gene matches: 1. Germline V gene lookup returns CDR1 LNHDA and CDR2 SQIVND (reference sequence). The chain's CDR3 is CASSGRVNEQFF. As DNA, the CDR3 is TGTGCCAGTAGCGGGAGGGTCAATGAGCAGTTCTTC. The entire variable domain, with the rest obtained from reference TRBV19 and TRBJ2-1, is as follows: DGGITQSPKYLFRKEGQNVTLSCEQNLNHDAMYWYRQDPGQGLRLIYYSQIVNDFQKGDIAEGYSVSREKKESFPLTVTSAQKNPTAFYLCASSGRVNEQFFGPGTRLTVL.

The gene calls are TRBV6-5 and TRBJ1-4, with a possible D match to TRBD1 (6 bases). Germline V lookup: CDR1 MNHEY, CDR2 SVGAGI. The CDR3 is made up of 15 amino acids. Trimming shortened V by 6 bases and J by 7 bases, and 18 bases separated the two germline ends. For the CDR3, the DNA is TGTGCCAGCAGGATGAACAGGGTGGCTCCTGAAAAACTGTTTTTT. As protein: CASRMNRVAPEKLFF.

The chain joins TRBV7-2 to TRBJ2-7, with 8 nucleotides matching TRBD2. V lost 6 bases, J lost 9 bases, and 13 bases stayed unmatched. The CDR3 sequence is 14 residues long. Germline CDR1 SGHTA, CDR2 FQGNSA. The CDR3 nucleotides read TGTGCCAGCAGGATGATAGCGGGATCCGGAGGGCAGTACTTC. Protein product: CASRMIAGSGGQYF. The full variable domain, with the rest looked up from reference TRBV7-2 and TRBJ2-7, is GAGVSQSPSNKVTEKGKDVELRCDPISGHTALYWYRQSLGQGLEFLIYFQGNSAPDKSGLPSDRFSAERTGGSVSTLTIQRTQQEDSAVYLCASRMIAGSGGQYFGPGTRLTVT.

This chain links TRBV14 with TRBJ2-7; a weak D match, TRBD1 (5 bases). The V and J ends lost 4 bases and 7 bases respectively, with 23 bases between them. Germline CDR1 SGHDN, CDR2 FVKESK. The CDR3 runs 16 residues. CDR3 sequence: CASSRGHSSPSREQYF. CDR3 sequence (DNA): TGTGCCAGCAGCCGCGGACATTCGTCTCCGAGTAGGGAGCAGTACTTC.

The chain is built from TRBV6-1 and TRBJ2-7, with 7 bases matching TRBD1. The CDR3 spans 15 residues. Germline CDR1 reads MNHNS; CDR2 reads SASEGT. The junction had 4 bases not matched to a gene; V was cut back by 0 bases and J by 2 bases. The CDR3 nucleotides read TGTGCCAGCAGTGAAGCCCCGGGACAGACCTACGAGCAGTACTTC. This sequence encodes CASSEAPGQTYEQYF.

This chain joins TRBV6-6 and TRBJ2-5, with D perhaps TRBD1 or TRBD2 (5 bases each). The CDR3 runs to 14 residues. Germline CDR1 MNHNY, CDR2 SVGAGI (reference sequence). V lost 6 bases, J lost 4 bases, and 15 bases lay in between. The CDR3 region is CASRPGASLETQYF. The CDR3 bases are TGTGCCAGCAGACCCGGGGCTAGCCTAGAGACCCAGTACTTC.